The clone carrying this T cell receptor (beta chain) was counted a few times. Its specificity is not known. This entry belongs to a study of T-cell memory formation after mild COVID-19. TCRdb re-derived calls from the 5' RACE reads in MiXCR, one entry per CDR3 protein. Seen here are 250,000 to 300,000 distinct CDR3 sequences, over 7% observed once, and the top ten hold less than 25%. The V gene's germline CDR1 is SGHRS and CDR2 YFSETQ. The CDR3 extends over 16 amino acids. The V segment lost 3 bases and the J segment 4 bases; nucleotides outside the gene matches: 8. Study results and limitations: Among CD4+ contracting clones, most were CM and EM, and CD8+ ones EMRA. Pre-infection memory held some responding clones, suggesting pre-existing cross-reactive T cells responded.

The chain couples TRBV5-1 to TRBJ1-1, with 11 bases identical to TRBD1. The sequencing input was PBMCs or a T cell subset sorted from them (not recorded which). The clonotype comes from a man aged 18 to 29 who had mild COVID-19 (a few samples of this study predate the infection). Cell type and time point are not known. The CDR3 coding sequence is TGCGCCAGCAGCTCCCAGGGACAGGGGGAGCGCACTGAAGCTTTCTTT. This translates into CASSSQGQGERTEAFF.